The 19 T cell receptor beta chains below come from one sample, sequenced in a study of shared clonotypes between healthy human individuals. TCRdb's table, derived via immunoSEQ multiplex PCR, lists solely in-frame clones and lacks some. The repertoire holds some 2,400,000 clones, with more than 90% as singletons. The sample comprised naive CD4+ T cells sorted from blood. As for subset: CD45RA+ positively selected. Receptors were obtained from a man aged 18-30 years in good health.

V usage is TRBV30 and J usage is TRBJ2-2, with 7 bases fitting TRBD1. The germline CDR1 and CDR2 sequences are GTSNPN and SVGIG (reference sequence). With 2 bases clipped from V and 7 bases from J, the junction kept 16 bases outside the gene matches. The CDR3 covers 17 residues. CDR3 bases: TGTGCCTGGAGTAGCTCCCGACAGGGTGGGGCGGGCGGGGAGCTGTTTTTT. It translates to CAWSSSRQGGAGGELFF.

The genes are TRBV19 and TRBJ1-2, with D hard to call. The CDR3 has 16 amino acids. Per the germline V gene, CDR1 is LNHDA and CDR2 is SQIVND (reference sequence). V was clipped by 4 bases and J by 2 bases, with 17 bases between them. DNA for the CDR3: TGTGCCAGTAGTAGCTCACCCTCCATAGCAAACTATGGCTACACCTTC. Its translation: CASSSSPSIANYGYTF.

The CDR3 loop is CASSPPKRTGVGGYTF. In DNA, the CDR3 is TGTGCCAGCAGTCCGCCCAAAAGGACAGGGGTTGGTGGCTACACCTTC. V is TRBV28 and J is TRBJ1-2; 9 bases map to TRBD1. The CDR3 is 16 amino acids. V shed 5 bases and J 7 bases; nucleotides not matched to a gene: 14. Germline V CDR1 and CDR2: MDHEN, SYDVKM.

The chain links TRBV25-1 to TRBJ1-1; TRBD1 agrees at 7 bases. In germline, CDR1 is MGHDK, CDR2 SYGVNS. The V segment lost 6 bases and the J segment 5 bases; nucleotides outside the gene matches: 6. This CDR3 comprises 13 residues. The CDR3 here is CASRIGGGTEAFF. CDR3 in DNA: TGTGCCAGCAGGATAGGGGGCGGAACTGAAGCTTTCTTT.

The chain combines TRBV6-5 with TRBJ2-1; 7 bases map to TRBD2. The germline CDR1 and CDR2 sequences are MNHEY and SVGAGI. V was pared by 8 bases and J by 0 bases, with 1 base of the junction left unmatched. This CDR3 spans 13 amino acids. For the CDR3, the DNA is TGTGCCAGCCGACTAGCCTCCTACAATGAGCAGTTCTTC. It specifies CASRLASYNEQFF.

V gene TRBV7-3 combines with J gene TRBJ1-2, with a tentative D call TRBD1 (6 bases). V was shortened by 1 base and J by 4 bases, with 25 bases between the two germline ends. The CDR3 totals 19 residues. Germline CDR1 reads SGHTA; CDR2 reads FQGTGA. Here the CDR3 reads CASSLSWAQTQGGGYGYTF. In nucleotides, the CDR3 is TGTGCCAGCAGCTTAAGTTGGGCGCAAACCCAAGGAGGGGGCTATGGCTACACCTTC.

This rearrangement joins TRBV9 to TRBJ1-2; 12 bases fit TRBD1. V was clipped by 2 bases and J by 8 bases; unmatched bases: 7. Per the germline V gene, CDR1 is SGDLS and CDR2 is YYNGEE. The CDR3 length is 15 residues. As DNA, the CDR3 is TGTGCCAGCAGCGTCCGGGACAGGGGGCGAGGCGGCTACACCTTC. This translates into CASSVRDRGRGGYTF.

This sequence joins TRBV18 and TRBJ2-7, with 8 bases fitting TRBD2. Germline trimming cut 3 bases from V and 5 bases from J; bases unmatched to any gene: 9. This CDR3 is built from 15 residues. Per the germline V gene, CDR1 is KGHSH and CDR2 is LQKENI. In nucleotides, the CDR3 is TGTGCCAGCTCACCCTCTCCGGGAGGGTCCCACGAGCAGTACTTC. Protein sequence: CASSPSPGGSHEQYF.

As concerns this clone: Other DNA sequences in the sample encode the same CDR3. The V and J genes are TRBV10-3 and TRBJ1-1; D ambiguous. The CDR3 has 13 amino acids. Looked up from germline, CDR1 is ENHRY and CDR2 is SYGVKD. The V end lost 4 bases, the J end lost 1 base, and 7 bases lay between the germline ends. The CDR3 DNA follows: TGTGCCATCAGTGGATCACAGAACACTGAAGCTTTCTTT. This gives the protein CAISGSQNTEAFF.

This rearrangement joins TRBV28 to TRBJ1-5; tentatively, D is TRBD1 (6 bases). Germline V gives CDR1 MDHEN, CDR2 SYDVKM. Between the trimmed V and J ends, which lost 5 bases and 5 bases, there was a span of 16 bases. This CDR3 spans 15 amino acids. The CDR3 DNA reads as TGTGCCAGCAGTCCCGGGGGGGGCGGCTATCAGCCCCAGCATTTT. Encoded protein: CASSPGGGGYQPQHF. Full variable domain (remainder filled in from reference TRBV28 and TRBJ1-5): DVKVTQSSRYLVKRTGEKVFLECVQDMDHENMFWYRQDPGLGLRLIYFSYDVKMKEKGDIPEGYSVSREKKERFSLILESASTNQTSMYLCASSPGGGGYQPQHFGDGTRLSIL.

Only one count was recorded for this clone. This chain uses TRBV19 with TRBJ1-1, with D possibly TRBD1 on 5 matching bases. V dropped 7 bases and J dropped 4 bases, with 16 bases sitting between them. CDR1 and CDR2 from the germline V gene are LNHDA and SQIVND (reference sequence). The CDR3 runs to 14 residues. The CDR3: CASIRVAGPTEAFF. In DNA form, the CDR3 reads TGTGCCAGTATTCGTGTTGCAGGGCCCACTGAAGCTTTCTTT.

This chain joins TRBV30 and TRBJ2-5, with D perhaps matching TRBD1 (6 bases). Germline CDR1 and CDR2: GTSNPN and SVGIG (reference sequence). V was clipped by 0 bases and J by 7 bases, with 27 bases between them. The CDR3 contains 18 residues. Here the CDR3 DNA reads TGTGCCTGGAGTGTAAAGGGAATTCTGGGGGCCCTCTTTGTGACCCAGTACTTC. Amino acid sequence: CAWSVKGILGALFVTQYF.

The rearrangement uses TRBV4-3 and TRBJ1-1; D is possibly TRBD1 (5 bases). The CDR3 loop spans 18 amino acids. Germline assignment: CDR1 LGHNA and CDR2 YSLEER. Trimming removed 0 bases from V and 2 bases from J, with 19 bases in between. The CDR3 sequence: CASSQDPPAPGTNTEAFF. CDR3 DNA sequence: TGCGCCAGCAGCCAAGATCCCCCGGCTCCAGGGACCAACACTGAAGCTTTCTTT.

The gene calls are TRBV18 and TRBJ1-1, with a tentative D call TRBD1 (5 bases). From germline, CDR1 is KGHSH and CDR2 LQKENI. Between the trimmed V and J ends, which lost 1 base and 5 bases, there was a span of 20 bases. This CDR3 is built from 17 residues. The CDR3 nucleotides read TGTGCCAGCTCACCACAGGCGGGGCCATCAAGGGGAACTGAAGCTTTCTTT. As protein: CASSPQAGPSRGTEAFF.

Regarding this clone: This sample also contains other DNA sequences that code for the same CDR3. The V call is TRBV7-2, the J call TRBJ2-7; D remains ambiguous. This CDR3 spans 12 amino acids. The germline CDR1 and CDR2 sequences are SGHTA and FQGNSA. Trimming stripped 1 base from V and 3 bases from J, with 4 bases between. CDR3 region: CASSLVGYEQYF. In nucleotides, the CDR3 is TGTGCCAGCAGCTTAGTGGGCTACGAGCAGTACTTC.

This chain joins TRBV29-1 and TRBJ2-3; no firm D call. The V end was cut by 4 bases, the J end by 1 base, with 12 bases between. CDR3 length: 14 residues. The germline V gene encodes CDR1 SQVTM and CDR2 ANQGSEA. CDR3 sequence: CSVAELSGTDTQYF. Written as DNA, the CDR3 is TGCAGCGTTGCAGAATTGTCGGGCACAGATACGCAGTATTTT.

This chain links TRBV5-1 with TRBJ1-2, with D unresolved. The CDR3 contains 16 residues. V was shortened by 3 bases and J by 0 bases, with 15 bases between the two germline ends. The germline gives CDR1 SGHRS, CDR2 YFSETQ. CDR3 DNA sequence: TGCGCCAGCAGCTCGGAACCCGCAGACACTAACTATGGCTACACCTTC. The encoded protein is CASSSEPADTNYGYTF.

V usage is TRBV7-9 and J usage is TRBJ2-7, with 10 nucleotides matching TRBD1. The germline gives CDR1 SEHNR, CDR2 FQNEAQ (reference sequence). The CDR3 loop spans 14 amino acids. The J segment lost 5 bases and the V segment lost 3 bases, leaving 4 bases of the junction unmatched. The CDR3 DNA reads TGTGCCAGCAGCTTCGACAGGGGGCTCGACGAGCAGTACTTC. This sequence encodes CASSFDRGLDEQYF.

Of note for this clone: A junction end diverges from the germline sequence, so it may reflect a read error. This same CDR3 is encoded by further DNA sequences in the sample. V is TRBV29-1 and J is TRBJ1-1; weak D call: TRBD1 (5 bases). Germline V gene lookup returns CDR1 SQVTM and CDR2 ANQGSEA. The CDR3 is made up of 13 amino acids. CDR3 region: CSVEGTVNTEAFF. The CDR3 nucleotides read TGCAGCGTGGAAGGGACCGTGAACACTGAAGCTTTCTTT.